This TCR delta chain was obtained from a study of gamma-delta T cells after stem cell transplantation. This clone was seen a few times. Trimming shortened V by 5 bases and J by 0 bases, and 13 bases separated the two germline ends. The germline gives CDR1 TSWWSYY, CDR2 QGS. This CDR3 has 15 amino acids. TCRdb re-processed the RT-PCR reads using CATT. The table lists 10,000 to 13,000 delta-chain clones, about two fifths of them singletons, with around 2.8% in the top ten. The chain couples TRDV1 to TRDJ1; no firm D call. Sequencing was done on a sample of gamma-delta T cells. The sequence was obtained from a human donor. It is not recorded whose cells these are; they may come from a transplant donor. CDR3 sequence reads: CALGKRYRYTDKLIF. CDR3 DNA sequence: TGTGCTCTTGGGAAGCGGTACCGCTACACCGATAAACTCATCTTT.